The 4 T cell receptor beta chains below all came from one sample that was sequenced in a study of long-term antiretroviral therapy in people with HIV. Survey-level resolution applied to immunoSEQ assay v3.0. The protocol was immunoSEQ multiplex PCR, while the TCRdb copy is restricted to in-frame clones and leaves out a portion. The table has 30,000 to 45,000 clones, 80% seen once. Sequencing was performed on unsorted PBMCs, taken 3.4 years after starting antiretroviral therapy. The source is a man younger than 40 with HIV.

V gene TRBV7-9 combines with J gene TRBJ2-4, with D possibly being TRBD1 (5 bases). Looked up from germline, CDR1 is SEHNR and CDR2 is FQNEAQ (reference sequence). Trimming removed 5 bases from V and 7 bases from J, with 18 bases in between. CDR3 length: 15 amino acids. CDR3: CASSPRKGMGNIQYF. The CDR3 DNA is TGTGCCAGCAGCCCAAGGAAGGGGATGGGGAACATTCAGTACTTC.

J is TRBJ2-7 and V is TRBV7-9, with D possibly TRBD2 on 5 matching bases. This CDR3 has 12 residues. Germline V gene data show CDR1 as SEHNR and CDR2 as FQNEAQ (reference sequence). Trimming pared 5 bases from V and 5 bases from J, leaving 10 bases between. The CDR3 sequence is CASSPVGDEQYF. The CDR3 DNA reads as TGTGCCAGCAGCCCAGTCGGGGACGAGCAGTACTTC. The whole variable domain, remainder taken from reference TRBV7-9 and TRBJ2-7, is DTGVSQNPRHKITKRGQNVTFRCDPISEHNRLYWYRQTLGQGPEFLTYFQNEAQLEKSRLLSDRFSAERPKGSFSTLEIQRTEQGDSAMYLCASSPVGDEQYFGPGTRLTVT.

The chain has TRBV27 and TRBJ1-2, with D possibly matching TRBD1 (6 bases). V was cut by 5 bases and J by 6 bases, with 13 bases left in between. Germline V gene sequence: CDR1 MNHEY, CDR2 SMNVEV (reference sequence). The CDR3 totals 13 residues. The CDR3 protein is CASSKGTTDGYTF. The CDR3 DNA reads as TGTGCCAGCAGTAAAGGGACAACCGATGGCTACACCTTC.

The chain links TRBV7-2 to TRBJ2-7, with D maybe TRBD1 (6 bases). V lost 6 bases and J lost 1, with 10 bases in between. This CDR3 spans 13 amino acids. Germline lookup yields CDR1 SGHTA and CDR2 FQGNSA. CDR3 region: CASSLDRSYEQYF. The CDR3, as DNA: TGTGCCAGCAGTCTGGACAGATCCTACGAGCAGTACTTC.